This T cell receptor beta chain was sequenced in a study of human T cells and chemical hapten exposure (dated by TCRdb to the early 2020s). Turning to the overall study: For sensitization, 2% DPC in acetone was applied to an approximately 2 cm by approximately 2 cm area of upper inner arm skin. Patients additionally received weekly therapeutic DPC doses to the scalp throughout the approximately 22-week study period. Patch testing on the upper back used Finn chambers containing 0.01% DPC, with scoring done after 6 days according to International Contact Dermatitis Research Group standards. The patient cohort, mostly female, included alopecia areata with under or over 50% scalp involvement, alopecia totalis and alopecia universalis. The libraries were sequenced as a pool, and the TCR yield per sample differed mostly because of small variations in library volumes within the pool. Peripheral blood TCR repertoire changes were tracked in vivo in alopecia patients during primary and secondary sensitization to the hapten diphenylcyclopropenone (DPC). Blood samples were taken from patients before sensitization (week 0) and then at 2, 6 and about 24 weeks after DPC sensitization. For TCR sequencing, blood came from some 31 alopecia patients at anywhere from one to four time points (pre-sensitization, 2, 6 and 24 weeks). Results the study describes overall, beyond this receptor: The number of PT1 expanded TCRs positively correlated with patch test score, significant at thresholds 8, 16 and 32 but not 4. Repeated subsampling changed both the strength of the expansion versus patch-test correlation and the threshold at which the correlation became significant. Because every patient had alopecia, a presumed autoimmune disease, the patients' immune response might differ from that of healthy individuals. Expanded TCRs formed significantly more large CDR3 similarity clusters than pre-sensitization or healthy control sets, consistent with antigen-driven responses. DPC sensitization did not change the number of TCRs with a frequency above 1 in 1000, and there was no evidence of changes in global repertoire structure.

The CDR3 runs 15 residues from the cysteine to the phenylalanine. Solely the CDR3 DNA is kept, with 45 bases framed from the first base. From V the trimming removes 5 bases and from J it removes 12 bases, while the gene matches leave 14 bases of the junction unaccounted for. CDR1 and CDR2 are drawn from the germline V gene: SGHAT, FQNNGV. Concerning this clonotype: The specificity of this receptor is unknown. The sample holds no much larger clone one base away, and base qualities are not on file.

The sample's time point, from its label and the paper: pre-sensitization, week 0. This sample's treatment or condition label indicates: therapeutic diphenylcyclopropenone sensitization with weekly scalp DPC. Blood at each patch-test visit was drawn before the patch test was applied. Eligible patients were aged 18 to 70, diagnosed with alopecia, deemed suitable for DPC therapy, and excluded if pregnant. Total RNA was isolated from unfractionated whole blood collected in Tempus Blood RNA tubes. Libraries came from RACE. Sequencing took place on a NextSeq 500. During library preparation, unique molecular identifiers were attached to individual cDNA molecules so that TCRs could be counted in a quantitative, reproducible way. From each blood RNA sample, both TCR alpha and TCR beta chains were sequenced. As for how the authors treated the data: A median of about 89,000 TCRs per sample was observed, with a range of 23,224 to 690,600. The Decombinator software suite was used to annotate V, J and CDR3 in the TCR reads. For the PS versus PT1 abundance plots, all samples were subsampled to the same number of TCRs (28,000). TCRs were defined as expanded if absent before sensitization and observed at least eight times at the 2-week time point. Using fastp at Q25 and MiXCR, TCRdb reprocessed the public reads and kept productive beta chains. Each entry merges the rows of one CDR3 protein and shows their most common DNA and genes. What appears here as the V and J calls and clone size reflects TCRdb's work, not the paper's. For this sample the table gives approximately 400,000 distinct CDR3 sequences, of which less than 6.5% were detected only once. The ten largest clones take up 2% to 3% of the sample.

The sequence was obtained from a woman aged 45 to 65 with alopecia areata. Some clones in this sample may be carry-over from other donors' samples. The sequencing here drew on whole blood, taken in connection with sensitization to the hapten diphenylcyclopropenone (DPC). The rearranged chain carries TRBV11-2 and TRBJ2-4; TRBD2 lines up with 9 middle nucleotides. The CDR3 is CASSNRAGGGETQYF. The DNA reads as follows: TGTGCCAGCAGCAACCGAGCGGGGGGCGGCGAGACTCAGTACTTC.